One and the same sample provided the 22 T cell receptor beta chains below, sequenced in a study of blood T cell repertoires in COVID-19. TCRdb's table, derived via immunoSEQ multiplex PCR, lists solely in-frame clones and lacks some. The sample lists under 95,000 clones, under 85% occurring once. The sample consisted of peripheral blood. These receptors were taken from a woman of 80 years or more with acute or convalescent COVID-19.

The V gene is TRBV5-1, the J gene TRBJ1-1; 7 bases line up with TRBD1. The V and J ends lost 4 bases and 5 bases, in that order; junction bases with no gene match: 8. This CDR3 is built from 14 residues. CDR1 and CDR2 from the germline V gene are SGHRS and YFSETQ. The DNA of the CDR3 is TGCGCCAGCAGCCAACTCCCGGACAGGACTGAAGCTTTCTTT. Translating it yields CASSQLPDRTEAFF.

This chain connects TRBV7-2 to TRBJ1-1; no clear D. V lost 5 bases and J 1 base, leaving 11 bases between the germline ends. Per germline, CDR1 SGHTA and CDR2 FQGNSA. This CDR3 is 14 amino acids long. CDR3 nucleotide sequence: TGTGCCAGCAGCGCCTCTCACGGGAACACTGAAGCTTTCTTT. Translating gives CASSASHGNTEAFF.

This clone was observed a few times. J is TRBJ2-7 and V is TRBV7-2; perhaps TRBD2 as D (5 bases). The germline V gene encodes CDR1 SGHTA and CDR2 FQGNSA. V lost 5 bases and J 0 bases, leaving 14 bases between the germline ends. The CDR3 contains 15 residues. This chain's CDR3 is CASSNRGFSSYEQYF. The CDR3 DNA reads TGTGCCAGCAGCAACCGCGGGTTTAGCTCCTACGAGCAGTACTTC.

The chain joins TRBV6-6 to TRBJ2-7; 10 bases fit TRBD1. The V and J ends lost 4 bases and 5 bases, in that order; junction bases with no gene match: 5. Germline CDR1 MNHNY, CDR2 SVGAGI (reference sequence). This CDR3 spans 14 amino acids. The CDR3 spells CASSSQDRGNEQYF. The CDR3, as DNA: TGTGCCAGCAGTTCCCAGGACAGGGGGAACGAGCAGTACTTC.

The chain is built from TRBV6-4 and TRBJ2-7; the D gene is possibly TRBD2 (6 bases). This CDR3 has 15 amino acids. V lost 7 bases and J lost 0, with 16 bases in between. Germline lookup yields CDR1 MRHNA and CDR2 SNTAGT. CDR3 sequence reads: CASTFLAFISYEQYF. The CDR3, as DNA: TGTGCCAGCACCTTTCTAGCGTTTATCTCCTACGAGCAGTACTTC.

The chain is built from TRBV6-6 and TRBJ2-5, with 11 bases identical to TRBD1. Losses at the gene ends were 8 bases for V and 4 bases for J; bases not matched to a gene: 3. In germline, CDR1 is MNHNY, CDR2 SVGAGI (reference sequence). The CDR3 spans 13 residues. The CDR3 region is CASGQGARETQYF. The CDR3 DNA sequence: TGTGCCAGCGGACAGGGGGCGAGAGAGACCCAGTACTTC.

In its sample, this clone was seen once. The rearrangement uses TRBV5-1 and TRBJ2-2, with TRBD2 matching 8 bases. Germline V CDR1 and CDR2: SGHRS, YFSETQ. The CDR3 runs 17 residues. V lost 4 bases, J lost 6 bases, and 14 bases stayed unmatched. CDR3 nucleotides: TGCGCCAGCAGCGTAGCCCCCCCCAGCGGGAGTTCCGGGGAGCTGTTTTTT. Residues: CASSVAPPSGSSGELFF.

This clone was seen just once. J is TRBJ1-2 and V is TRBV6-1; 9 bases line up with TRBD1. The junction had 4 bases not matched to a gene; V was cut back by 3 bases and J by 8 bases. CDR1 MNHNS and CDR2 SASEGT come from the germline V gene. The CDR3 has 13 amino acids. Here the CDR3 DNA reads TGTGCCAGCAGTGATTACACAGGGGGCGGCTACACCTTC. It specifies CASSDYTGGGYTF.

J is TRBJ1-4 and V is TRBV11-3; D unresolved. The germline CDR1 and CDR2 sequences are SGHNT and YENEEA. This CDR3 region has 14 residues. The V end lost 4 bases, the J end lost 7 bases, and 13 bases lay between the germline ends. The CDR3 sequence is CASSSPPAAEKLFF. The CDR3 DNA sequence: TGTGCCAGCAGCTCCCCTCCCGCGGCTGAAAAACTGTTTTTT.

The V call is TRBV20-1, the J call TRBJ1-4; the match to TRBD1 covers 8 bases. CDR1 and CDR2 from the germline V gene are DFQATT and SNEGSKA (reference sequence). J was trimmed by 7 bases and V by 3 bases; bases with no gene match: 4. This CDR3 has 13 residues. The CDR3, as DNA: TGCAGTGCTAGTCAGGGGGCGCGTGAAAAACTGTTTTTT. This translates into CSASQGAREKLFF.

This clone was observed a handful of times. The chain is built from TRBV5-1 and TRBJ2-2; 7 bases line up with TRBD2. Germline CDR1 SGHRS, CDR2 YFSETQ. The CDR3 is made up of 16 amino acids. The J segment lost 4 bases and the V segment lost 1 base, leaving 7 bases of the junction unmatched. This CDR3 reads CASSLRPAGITGELFF. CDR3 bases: TGCGCCAGCAGCTTGAGGCCAGCGGGAATCACCGGGGAGCTGTTTTTT.

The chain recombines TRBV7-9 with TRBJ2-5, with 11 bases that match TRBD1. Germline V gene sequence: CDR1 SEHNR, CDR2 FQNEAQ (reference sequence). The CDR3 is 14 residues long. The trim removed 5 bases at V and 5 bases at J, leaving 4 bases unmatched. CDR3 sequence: CASSLGQGVETQYF. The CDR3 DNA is TGTGCCAGCAGCCTGGGACAGGGGGTCGAGACCCAGTACTTC.

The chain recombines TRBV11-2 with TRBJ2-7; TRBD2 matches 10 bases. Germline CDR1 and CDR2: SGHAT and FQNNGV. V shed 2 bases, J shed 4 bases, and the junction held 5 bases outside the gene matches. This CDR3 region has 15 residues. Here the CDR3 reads CASSLIAGGQYEQYF. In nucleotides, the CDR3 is TGTGCCAGCAGCTTAATAGCGGGAGGTCAATACGAGCAGTACTTC.

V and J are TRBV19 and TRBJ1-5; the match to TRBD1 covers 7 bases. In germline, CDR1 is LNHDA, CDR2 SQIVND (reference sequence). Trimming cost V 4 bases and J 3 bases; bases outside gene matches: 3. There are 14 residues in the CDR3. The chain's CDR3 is CASSTTGDNQPQHF. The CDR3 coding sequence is TGTGCCAGTAGTACCACAGGGGACAATCAGCCCCAGCATTTT.

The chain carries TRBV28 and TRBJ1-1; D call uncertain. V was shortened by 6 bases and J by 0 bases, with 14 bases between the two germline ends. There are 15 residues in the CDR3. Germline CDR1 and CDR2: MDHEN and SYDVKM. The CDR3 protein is CASRTRVPMNTEAFF. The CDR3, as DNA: TGTGCCAGCAGAACACGGGTACCGATGAACACTGAAGCTTTCTTT.

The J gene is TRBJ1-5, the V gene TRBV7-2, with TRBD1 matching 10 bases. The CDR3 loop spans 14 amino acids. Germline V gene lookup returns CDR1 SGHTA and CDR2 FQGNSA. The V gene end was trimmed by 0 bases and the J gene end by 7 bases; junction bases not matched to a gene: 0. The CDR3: CASSLAGQGQPQHF. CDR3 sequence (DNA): TGTGCCAGCAGCTTAGCGGGACAGGGGCAGCCCCAGCATTTT.

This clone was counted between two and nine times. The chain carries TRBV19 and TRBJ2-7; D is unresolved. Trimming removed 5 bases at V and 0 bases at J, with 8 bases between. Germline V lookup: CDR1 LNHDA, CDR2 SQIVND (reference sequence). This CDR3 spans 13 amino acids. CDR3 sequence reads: CASSPTFSYEQYF. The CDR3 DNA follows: TGTGCCAGTAGTCCGACATTCTCCTACGAGCAGTACTTC.

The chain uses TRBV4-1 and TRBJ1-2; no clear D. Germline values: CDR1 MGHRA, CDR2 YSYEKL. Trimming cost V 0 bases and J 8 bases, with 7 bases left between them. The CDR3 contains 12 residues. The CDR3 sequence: CASSQDRRGYTF. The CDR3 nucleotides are TGCGCCAGCAGCCAAGATCGCAGAGGCTACACCTTC.

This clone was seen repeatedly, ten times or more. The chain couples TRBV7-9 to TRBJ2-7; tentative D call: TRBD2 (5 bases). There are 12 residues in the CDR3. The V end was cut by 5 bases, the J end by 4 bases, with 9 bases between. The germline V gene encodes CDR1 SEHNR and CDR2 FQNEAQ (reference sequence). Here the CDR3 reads CASSLGEYEQYF. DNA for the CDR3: TGTGCCAGCAGCCTCGGGGAGTACGAGCAGTACTTC.

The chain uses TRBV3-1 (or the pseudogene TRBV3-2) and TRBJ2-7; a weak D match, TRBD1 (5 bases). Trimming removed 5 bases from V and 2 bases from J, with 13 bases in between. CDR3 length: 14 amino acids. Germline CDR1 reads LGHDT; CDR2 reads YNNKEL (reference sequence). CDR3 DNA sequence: TGTGCCAGCAGCGCCAGGGTTCCCCCCTACGAGCAGTACTTC. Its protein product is CASSARVPPYEQYF.

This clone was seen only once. DNA of the CDR3: TGTGCCAGCTCCCGGGGGGGAGGCACAGATACGCAGTATTTT. It codes for CASSRGGGTDTQYF. The chain recombines TRBV18 with TRBJ2-3; 8 nucleotides match TRBD2. This CDR3 is 14 amino acids long. Germline V CDR1 and CDR2: KGHSH, LQKENI. Trimming took 6 bases from V and 1 from J; bases not matched to a gene: 3.

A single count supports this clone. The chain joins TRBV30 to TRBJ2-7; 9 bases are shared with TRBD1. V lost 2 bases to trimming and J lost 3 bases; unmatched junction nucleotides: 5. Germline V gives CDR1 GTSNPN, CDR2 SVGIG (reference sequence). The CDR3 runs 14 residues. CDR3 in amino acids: CAWSPGTGFYEQYF. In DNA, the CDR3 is TGTGCCTGGAGTCCCGGGACAGGGTTCTACGAGCAGTACTTC.